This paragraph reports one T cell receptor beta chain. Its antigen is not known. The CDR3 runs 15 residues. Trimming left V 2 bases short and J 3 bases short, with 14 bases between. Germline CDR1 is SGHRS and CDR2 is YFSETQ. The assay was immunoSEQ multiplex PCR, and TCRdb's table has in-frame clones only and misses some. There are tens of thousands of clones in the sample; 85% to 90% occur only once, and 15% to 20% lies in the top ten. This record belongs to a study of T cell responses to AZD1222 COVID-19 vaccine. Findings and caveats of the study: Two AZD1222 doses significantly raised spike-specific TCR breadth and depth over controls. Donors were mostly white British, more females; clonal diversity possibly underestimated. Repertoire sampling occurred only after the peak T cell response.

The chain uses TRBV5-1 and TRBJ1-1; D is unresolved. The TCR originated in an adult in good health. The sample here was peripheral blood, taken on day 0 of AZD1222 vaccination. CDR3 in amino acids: CASSLGGLLDTEAFF. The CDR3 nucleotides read TGCGCCAGCAGCTTAGGAGGACTATTGGACACTGAAGCTTTCTTT.